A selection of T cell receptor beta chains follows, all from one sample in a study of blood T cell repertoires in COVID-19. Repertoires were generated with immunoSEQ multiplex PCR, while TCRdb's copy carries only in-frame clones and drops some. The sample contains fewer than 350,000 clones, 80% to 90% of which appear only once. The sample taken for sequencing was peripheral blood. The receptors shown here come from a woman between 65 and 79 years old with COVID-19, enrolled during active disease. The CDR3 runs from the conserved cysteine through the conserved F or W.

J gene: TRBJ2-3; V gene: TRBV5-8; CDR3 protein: CASSLSDLGPGTDTQYF
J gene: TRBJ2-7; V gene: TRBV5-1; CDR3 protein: CASSKDSYEQYF
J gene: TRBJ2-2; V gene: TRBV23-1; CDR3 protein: CASSHRGTGEDTGELFF
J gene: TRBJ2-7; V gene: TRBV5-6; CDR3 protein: CASSDGHTYEQYF
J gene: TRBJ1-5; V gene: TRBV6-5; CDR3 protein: CASRTGQNSNQPQHF
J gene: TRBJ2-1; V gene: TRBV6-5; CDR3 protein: CASRGGREQFF
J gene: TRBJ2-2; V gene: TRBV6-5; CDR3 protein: CASSYIQGGTGELFF
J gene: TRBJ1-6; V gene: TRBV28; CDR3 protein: CASSLSRVGNSPLHF
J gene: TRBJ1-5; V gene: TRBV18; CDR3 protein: CASSPGSGEPQHF
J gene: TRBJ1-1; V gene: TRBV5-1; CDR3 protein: CASSPGTGANTEAFF
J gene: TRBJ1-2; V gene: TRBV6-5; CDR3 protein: CASTPGGWGYTF
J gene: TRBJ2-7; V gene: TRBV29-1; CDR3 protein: CSVGDRVRGYEQYF
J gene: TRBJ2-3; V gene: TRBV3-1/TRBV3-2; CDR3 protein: CASSQLPTDHSTDTQYF
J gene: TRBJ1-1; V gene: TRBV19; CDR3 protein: CASSTLRANTEAFF
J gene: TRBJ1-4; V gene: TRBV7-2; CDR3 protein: CASSAQTGENEKLFF
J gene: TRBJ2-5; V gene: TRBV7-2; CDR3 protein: CASSLFGLVLETQYF
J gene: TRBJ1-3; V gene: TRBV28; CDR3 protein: CASSLRTGRSGNTIYF
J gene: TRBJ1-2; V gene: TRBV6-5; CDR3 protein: CASSNREETNYGYTF
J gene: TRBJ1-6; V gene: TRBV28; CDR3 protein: CASSGGDRGPYNSPLHF
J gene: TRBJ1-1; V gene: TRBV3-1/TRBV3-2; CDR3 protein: CASSPTIYRGAEAFF
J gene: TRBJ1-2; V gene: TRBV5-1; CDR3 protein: CASSLAPEANYGYTF
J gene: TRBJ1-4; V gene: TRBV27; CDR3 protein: CASSFFANEKLFF
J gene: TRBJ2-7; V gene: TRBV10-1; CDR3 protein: CASSVGQGEQYF
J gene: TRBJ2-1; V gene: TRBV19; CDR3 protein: CASSIGGGNYNEQFF
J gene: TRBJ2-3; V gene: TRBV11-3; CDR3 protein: CASSSGLPTSTDTQYF
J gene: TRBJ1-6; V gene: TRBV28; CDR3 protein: CASSPGQYNSPLHF
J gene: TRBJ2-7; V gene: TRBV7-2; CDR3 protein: CASSRGQPTYEQYF
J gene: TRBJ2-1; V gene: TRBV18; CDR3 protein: CASSHLQAGGNEQFF
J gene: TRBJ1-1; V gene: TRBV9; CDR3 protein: CASSVDSSNTEAFF
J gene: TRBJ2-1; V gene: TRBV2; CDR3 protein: CASSEWGGQGNEQFF
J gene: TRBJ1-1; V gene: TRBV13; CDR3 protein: CASSSDRQNTEAFF
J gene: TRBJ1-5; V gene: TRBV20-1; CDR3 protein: CSASGRNSNQPQHF
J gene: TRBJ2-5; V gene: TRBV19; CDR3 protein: CATRGRAQETQYF
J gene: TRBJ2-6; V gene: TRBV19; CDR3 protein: CASSDRAGANVLTF
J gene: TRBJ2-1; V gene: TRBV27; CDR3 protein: CAAGQSPSYNEQFF
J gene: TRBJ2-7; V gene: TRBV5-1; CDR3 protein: CASSLGLFVDEQYF
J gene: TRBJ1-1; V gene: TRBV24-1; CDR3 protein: CATSGTGLNTEAFF
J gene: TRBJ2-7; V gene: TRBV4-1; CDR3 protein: CASSPGVLDEQYF
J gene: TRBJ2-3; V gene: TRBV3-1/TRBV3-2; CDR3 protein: CASSLLAGGRTDTQYF
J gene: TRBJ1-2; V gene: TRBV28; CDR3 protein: CASNSLGGSTANYGYTF
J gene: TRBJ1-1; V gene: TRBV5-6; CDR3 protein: CASSPIPGGTEAFF
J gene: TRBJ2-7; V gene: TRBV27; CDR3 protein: CASSSKGDYEQYF